Given below is one TCR beta chain in context. Authors' analysis steps: Estimates of nucleated cell counts were drawn from the amplification of reference gene primers. Measured with immunoSEQ multiplex PCR; TCRdb has only the in-frame clones, and not every one. That table supplies the V and J calls and clone size; D and trimming were determined from the DNA. The data show about 80,000 clones, around nine tenths seen once. This entry belongs to a study of blood T cell repertoires in COVID-19. Study at large: The United States, Italy and Spain provided the acute and convalescent COVID-19 samples. PBMCs, B-cell-depleted T cells, or T cells were the source of the cDNA or gDNA that made up the material.

Trimming left V 1 base short and J 2 bases short, with 14 bases between. Looked up from germline, CDR1 is SNHLY and CDR2 is FYNNEI. CDR3 size: 16 residues. The sample comprised peripheral blood. The sequence derives from a man aged 25-45 years with acute or convalescent COVID-19. V usage is TRBV2 and J usage is TRBJ1-1; D unclear. CDR3 region: CASSEGVGPLNTEAFF. CDR3 sequence (DNA): TGTGCCAGCAGTGAAGGAGTTGGGCCCCTCAACACTGAAGCTTTCTTT.